These 19 T cell receptor beta chains were all obtained from the same sample, sequenced in a study of cytomegalovirus exposure and HLA in healthy donors. PCR was performed using 60 Vbeta and 13 Jbeta primers. Profiling relied on immunoSEQ multiplex PCR, and the TCRdb table lists in-frame clones only, not all of them. This sample has some 140,000 clones, with nearly 80% found just once. The sample consisted of PBMCs. These receptor sequences come from a man aged 25-40 years in good health and CMV-seropositive.

V and J are TRBV28 and TRBJ2-6; 12 positions agree with TRBD1. The V segment lost 4 bases and the J segment 3 bases; nucleotides outside the gene matches: 7. Germline values: CDR1 MDHEN, CDR2 SYDVKM. The CDR3 contains 18 residues. Here the CDR3 reads CASSSQRDRGRGANVLTF. For the CDR3, the DNA is TGTGCCAGCAGTTCCCAACGGGACAGGGGGCGTGGGGCCAACGTCCTGACTTTC.

The gene calls are TRBV6-5 and TRBJ1-1; no reliable D call. Trimming took 5 bases from V and 0 from J, leaving 13 bases between them. In germline, CDR1 is MNHEY, CDR2 SVGAGI. This CDR3 contains 15 residues. CDR3 residues: CASSLDENMNTEAFF. CDR3 sequence (DNA): TGTGCCAGCAGTCTAGATGAGAATATGAACACTGAAGCTTTCTTT.

J is TRBJ1-1 and V is TRBV11-1; D is possibly TRBD1 (6 bases). Germline assignment: CDR1 SGHAT and CDR2 FQDESV (reference sequence). The CDR3 spans 11 residues. The ends were cut back, 8 bases at V and 11 bases at J, with 15 bases in the middle. The CDR3, as DNA: TGTGCCAGCCGGGGGGCTCAGAGCGCTTTCTTT. Protein sequence: CASRGAQSAFF.

This clone was seen just once. The V gene is TRBV10-3, the J gene TRBJ1-2; D might be TRBD1 (5 bases). V was cut by 0 bases and J by 6 bases, with 11 bases left in between. The CDR3 covers 14 residues. CDR1 is ENHRY and CDR2 is SYGVKD in the germline V gene. The CDR3 loop reads CAISESGGEDGYTF. The DNA for the CDR3 is TGTGCCATCAGTGAGTCTGGAGGGGAAGATGGCTACACCTTC.

The V call is TRBV5-1, the J call TRBJ2-7, with 9 nucleotides matching TRBD1. The germline CDR1 and CDR2 sequences are SGHRS and YFSETQ. The J segment lost 1 base and the V segment lost 4 bases, leaving 9 bases of the junction unmatched. The CDR3 spans 16 residues. The CDR3 reads CASSRLTGTGSYEQYF. CDR3 bases: TGCGCCAGCAGCAGACTGACCGGGACAGGGTCCTACGAGCAGTACTTC.

V and J are TRBV4-2 and TRBJ2-7; TRBD2 aligns across 8 bases. Germline assignment: CDR1 LGHNA and CDR2 YNFKEQ. The V gene end was trimmed by 0 bases and the J gene end by 4 bases; junction bases not matched to a gene: 20. The CDR3 spans 20 residues. The CDR3 coding sequence is TGTGCCAGCAGCCAAGAAGGTGGCGGGCTAGCGGGCGGGGAGATTTACGAGCAGTACTTC. Translating gives CASSQEGGGLAGGEIYEQYF.

V usage is TRBV11-1 and J usage is TRBJ1-1; D might be TRBD1 (5 bases). This CDR3 has 15 residues. V was trimmed by 0 bases and J by 0 bases, leaving 8 bases between them. Germline V gene sequence: CDR1 SGHAT, CDR2 FQDESV (reference sequence). The chain's CDR3 is CASSLAGTLNTEAFF. Here the CDR3 DNA reads TGTGCCAGCAGCTTAGCGGGGACTTTGAACACTGAAGCTTTCTTT.

The rearrangement links TRBV25-1 to TRBJ2-1; 7 positions agree with TRBD1. The CDR3 extends over 13 amino acids. After removal of 2 bases from V and 7 bases from J, the junction contained 2 bases not matched to a gene. Germline-derived CDR1 and CDR2 are MGHDK and SYGVNS. The chain's CDR3 is CASSERTGNEQFF. The DNA of the CDR3 is TGTGCCAGCAGTGAAAGGACAGGTAATGAGCAGTTCTTC. Using reference TRBV25-1 and TRBJ2-1 for the parts outside the CDR3, the full variable domain is EADIYQTPRYLVIGTGKKITLECSQTMGHDKMYWYQQDPGMELHLIHYSYGVNSTEKGDLSSESTVSRIRTEHFPLTLESARPSHTSQYLCASSERTGNEQFFGPGTRLTVL.

The rearrangement links TRBV5-4 to TRBJ2-7; TRBD2 matches 10 bases. Germline CDR1 is SGHNT and CDR2 is YYREEE (reference sequence). Trimming at V came to 0 bases and at J to 0 bases, leaving 3 bases not matched to a gene. The CDR3 runs 16 residues. The CDR3 spells CASSLAGLAASYEQYF. Here the CDR3 DNA reads TGTGCCAGCAGCTTGGCCGGACTAGCGGCCTCCTACGAGCAGTACTTC. The full variable domain, with the rest looked up from reference TRBV5-4 and TRBJ2-7, is ETGVTQSPTHLIKTRGQQVTLRCSSQSGHNTVSWYQQALGQGPQFIFQYYREEENGRGNFPPRFSGLQFPNYSSELNVNALELDDSALYLCASSLAGLAASYEQYFGPGTRLTVT.

A few counts support this clone. V gene TRBV5-4 combines with J gene TRBJ1-1, with D perhaps matching TRBD1 (6 bases). V gave up 4 bases and J gave up 5 bases, with 18 bases separating them. The CDR3 consists of 15 residues. Germline V CDR1 and CDR2: SGHNT, YYREEE (reference sequence). In nucleotides, the CDR3 is TGTGCCAGCAGCCCCGGGACACACGCGGAGACTGAAGCTTTCTTT. Translating gives CASSPGTHAETEAFF.

The V and J genes are TRBV5-6 and TRBJ2-7; TRBD2 aligns across 8 bases. Germline trimming cut 4 bases from V and 6 bases from J; bases unmatched to any gene: 12. The CDR3 covers 15 residues. The germline gives CDR1 SGHDT, CDR2 YYEEEE. The CDR3 DNA reads as TGTGCCAGCAGCCCCCGGTGGCTAGCGGGCACCGAGCAGTACTTC. It specifies CASSPRWLAGTEQYF. Complete variable domain (other parts from reference TRBV5-6 and TRBJ2-7): DAGVTQSPTHLIKTRGQQVTLRCSPKSGHDTVSWYQQALGQGPQFIFQYYEEEERQRGNFPDRFSGHQFPNYSSELNVNALLLGDSALYLCASSPRWLAGTEQYFGPGTRLTVT.

The chain employs TRBV27 and TRBJ2-5; D may be TRBD1 (5 bases). The J call is uncertain, as TRBJ2-7 better fits the DNA end. Germline V gene lookup returns CDR1 MNHEY and CDR2 SMNVEV (reference sequence). The CDR3 contains 15 residues. CDR3: CASSLSEGASYEQYF. CDR3 DNA: TGTGCCAGCAGTTTATCGGAAGGGGCCTCCTACGAGCAGTACTTC.

The CDR3 DNA reads TGTGCCACCTCCTCCCGCGGGAGTCCCTACGAGCAGTACTTC. It translates to CATSSRGSPYEQYF. This sequence joins TRBV15 and TRBJ2-7; 7 positions match TRBD2. V was pared by 8 bases and J by 2 bases, with 9 bases of the junction left unmatched. Germline CDR1 and CDR2: LNHNV and YYDKDF (reference sequence). The CDR3 spans 14 residues.

V usage is TRBV28 and J usage is TRBJ1-2; 7 bases are a match to TRBD1. With 4 bases clipped from V and 2 bases from J, the junction kept 4 bases outside the gene matches. The CDR3 is made up of 14 amino acids. The germline V gene encodes CDR1 MDHEN and CDR2 SYDVKM. The CDR3: CASSYPTGNYGYTF. Here the CDR3 DNA reads TGTGCCAGCAGTTACCCGACAGGGAACTATGGCTACACCTTC.

The genes are TRBV11-3 and TRBJ2-2; D perhaps matches TRBD1 (6 bases). The CDR3 contains 13 residues. V lost 4 bases to trimming and J lost 3 bases, with 6 bases between them. Germline V gene lookup returns CDR1 SGHNT and CDR2 YENEEA. CDR3 in DNA: TGTGCCAGCAGCTCAGGGGACACCGGGGAGCTGTTTTTT. Translating it yields CASSSGDTGELFF.

The chain recombines TRBV28 with TRBJ2-7; the match to TRBD2 covers 14 bases. The CDR3 has 15 amino acids. Germline V gene data show CDR1 as MDHEN and CDR2 as SYDVKM. J was trimmed by 1 base and V by 6 bases; bases with no gene match: 2. The CDR3: CASRRLAGGSYEQYF. CDR3 nucleotide sequence: TGTGCCAGCAGGAGACTAGCGGGAGGGTCCTACGAGCAGTACTTC.

The V and J genes are TRBV4-1 and TRBJ1-1; 9 positions match TRBD1. Germline assignment: CDR1 MGHRA and CDR2 YSYEKL. The CDR3 covers 15 residues. V gave up 3 bases and J gave up 1 base; unmatched junction bases: 3. CDR3 coding DNA: TGCGCCAGCAGCCACCCGGACAGGGGGAACACTGAAGCTTTCTTT. Protein: CASSHPDRGNTEAFF.

The CDR3 spells CASSLSTGAKNIQYF. In DNA form, the CDR3 reads TGTGCCAGCAGCTTAAGTACGGGAGCCAAAAACATTCAGTACTTC. The V gene is TRBV7-2, the J gene TRBJ2-4, with no clear D. Trimming stripped 2 bases from V and 0 bases from J, with 8 bases between. This CDR3 is built from 15 residues. Germline CDR1 and CDR2: SGHTA and FQGNSA.

This clone has a single count. The chain has TRBV4-1 and TRBJ2-5; the D gene is possibly TRBD2 (6 bases). V dropped 0 bases and J dropped 5 bases, with 10 bases sitting between them. The germline V gene encodes CDR1 MGHRA and CDR2 YSYEKL. CDR3 length: 14 amino acids. CDR3 sequence: CASSQEGGWETQYF. DNA for the CDR3: TGCGCCAGCAGCCAAGAAGGAGGGTGGGAGACCCAGTACTTC.